This paragraph covers one TCR beta chain sequence. Its antigen is not identified. Germline assignment: CDR1 SGHVS and CDR2 FQNEAQ. Trimming removed 6 bases from V and 1 base from J, with 31 bases in between. The CDR3 extends over 20 amino acids. The time point is: persistent/refractory GD, antithyroid drugs over 5 years with positive TRAb. RNA from PBMCs was the source of the TCR library. Library construction for TCR beta used iRepertoire HTBI primers and Arm-PCR of CDR3 regions. One entry per CDR3 protein results from TCRdb running MiXCR on the multiplex PCR reads. The sample records fewer than 600,000 distinct CDR3 sequences, approximately 22% being singletons. This sample stems from a study of regulatory T cells in long-lasting Graves disease. Study-level findings and limits: TCR diversity was lower in persistent than newly diagnosed Graves' disease. No thyroid tissue was studied; the work used peripheral blood only.

This sequence originates from a female donor with Graves disease. The rearrangement links TRBV7-8 to TRBJ2-7; a possible D gene is TRBD2 (6 bases). The material was peripheral blood mononuclear cells (PBMCs), obtained when the disease was refractory, from a patient treated with antithyroid drugs. Here the CDR3 reads CASSYGRSFEGTPRSYEQYF. CDR3 sequence (DNA): TGTGCCAGCAGTTACGGAAGATCTTTTGAAGGGACTCCCAGGTCCTACGAGCAGTACTTC.